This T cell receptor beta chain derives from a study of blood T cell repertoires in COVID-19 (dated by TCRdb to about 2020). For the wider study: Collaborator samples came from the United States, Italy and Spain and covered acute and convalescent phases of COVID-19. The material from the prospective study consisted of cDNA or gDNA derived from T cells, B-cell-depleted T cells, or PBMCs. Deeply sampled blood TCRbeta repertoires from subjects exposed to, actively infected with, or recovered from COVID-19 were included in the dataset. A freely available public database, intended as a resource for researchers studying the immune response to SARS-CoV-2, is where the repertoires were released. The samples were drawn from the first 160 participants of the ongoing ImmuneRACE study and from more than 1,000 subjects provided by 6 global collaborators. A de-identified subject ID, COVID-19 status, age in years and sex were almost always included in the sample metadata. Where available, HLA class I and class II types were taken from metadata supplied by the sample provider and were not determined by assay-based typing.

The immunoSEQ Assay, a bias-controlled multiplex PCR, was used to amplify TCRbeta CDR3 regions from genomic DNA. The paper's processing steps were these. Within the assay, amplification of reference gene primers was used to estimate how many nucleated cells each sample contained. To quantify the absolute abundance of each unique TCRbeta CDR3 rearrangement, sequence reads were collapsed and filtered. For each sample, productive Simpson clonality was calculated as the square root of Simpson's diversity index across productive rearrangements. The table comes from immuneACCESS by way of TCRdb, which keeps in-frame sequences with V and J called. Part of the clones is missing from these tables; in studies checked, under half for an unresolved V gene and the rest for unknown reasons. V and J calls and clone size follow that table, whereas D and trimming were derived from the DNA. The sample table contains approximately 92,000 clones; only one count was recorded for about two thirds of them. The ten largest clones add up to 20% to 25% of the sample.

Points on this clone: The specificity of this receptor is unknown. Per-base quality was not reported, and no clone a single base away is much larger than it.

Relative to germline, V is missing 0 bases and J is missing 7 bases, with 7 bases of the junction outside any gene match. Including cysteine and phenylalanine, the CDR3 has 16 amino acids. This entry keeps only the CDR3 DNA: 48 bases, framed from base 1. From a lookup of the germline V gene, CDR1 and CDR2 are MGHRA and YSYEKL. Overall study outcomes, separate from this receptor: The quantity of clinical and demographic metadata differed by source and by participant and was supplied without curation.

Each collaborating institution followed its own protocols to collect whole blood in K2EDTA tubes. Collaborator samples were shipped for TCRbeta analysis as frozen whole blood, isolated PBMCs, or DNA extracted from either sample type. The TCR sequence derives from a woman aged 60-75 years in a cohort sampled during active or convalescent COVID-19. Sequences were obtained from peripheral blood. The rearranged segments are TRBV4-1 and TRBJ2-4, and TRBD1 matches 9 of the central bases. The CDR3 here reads CASSQEAGQGYNIQYF. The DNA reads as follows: TGCGCCAGCAGCCAAGAGGCCGGACAGGGGTATAACATTCAGTACTTC.